The 16 T cell receptor beta chains given below trace back to one sample, sequenced in a study of CD8+ T cells in alopecia areata. Treatment noted: oral pan-JAK inhibitor, 5-10 mg twice daily. cDNA serving as the sequencing template came from extracted, reverse transcribed RNA. Here immunoSEQ multiplex PCR was the method, and the copy in TCRdb shows in-frame clones only, minus some. The data hold 87,000 or so clones, with more than 65% observed a single time. This material consisted of CD8+ T cells sorted from blood, taken around week 42, from a patient treated with tofacitinib. These receptors originate from a human donor with alopecia areata.

This chain links TRBV5-1 with TRBJ2-3; D may be TRBD2 (6 bases). CDR1 and CDR2 from the germline V gene are SGHRS and YFSETQ. CDR3 size: 18 residues. V dropped 4 bases and J dropped 4 bases, with 25 bases sitting between them. CDR3: CASSTTREATGVSDTQYF. CDR3 DNA sequence: TGCGCCAGCAGCACCACCCGTGAAGCGACGGGGGTGTCAGATACGCAGTATTTT.

The V and J genes are TRBV6-1 and TRBJ1-5; 8 positions match TRBD1. CDR3 length: 14 amino acids. Germline-derived CDR1 and CDR2 are MNHNS and SASEGT. V lost 8 bases, J lost 3 bases, and 6 bases stayed unmatched. CDR3 nucleotides: TGTGCCAGCCGGGACAGGCACCTCAATCAGCCCCAGCATTTT. This sequence encodes CASRDRHLNQPQHF.

The chain links TRBV7-3 to TRBJ2-3; D is perhaps TRBD1 (5 bases). The CDR3 is made up of 16 amino acids. Looked up from germline, CDR1 is SGHTA and CDR2 is FQGTGA. V was pared by 5 bases and J by 6 bases, with 21 bases between. The CDR3 protein is CASSRVGRLTTDTQYF. In DNA, the CDR3 is TGTGCCAGCAGCCGGGTGGGGCGACTTACGACGGATACGCAGTATTTT.

The chain combines TRBV7-3 with TRBJ2-5; TRBD1 might be the D (7 bases). Germline V gene lookup returns CDR1 SGHTA and CDR2 FQGTGA. Trimming took 2 bases from V and 0 from J, leaving 13 bases between them. This CDR3 region has 16 residues. CDR3 amino acids: CASSLGPRGDQETQYF. The DNA of the CDR3 is TGTGCCAGCAGCTTAGGTCCCAGGGGGGACCAAGAGACCCAGTACTTC.

The table lists this clone with a few counts. This chain connects TRBV29-1 to TRBJ1-6, with D perhaps TRBD1 (6 bases). This CDR3 region has 16 residues. From germline, CDR1 is SQVTM and CDR2 ANQGSEA. V was clipped by 0 bases and J by 9 bases, with 18 bases between them. DNA for the CDR3: TGCAGCGTTGAAGAGCCACCACAGGGACCCCGTTCACCCCTCCACTTT. Translated: CSVEEPPQGPRSPLHF.

This clone occurred a few times. The chain combines TRBV30 with TRBJ2-1, with D perhaps matching TRBD2 (6 bases). This CDR3 has 11 amino acids. The germline CDR1 and CDR2 sequences are GTSNPN and SVGIG (reference sequence). Trimming pared 4 bases from V and 9 bases from J, leaving 10 bases between. The CDR3 DNA sequence: TGTGCCTGGACCACTAGCAGTGAGCAGTTCTTC. Encoded protein: CAWTTSSEQFF.

This chain connects TRBV19 to TRBJ2-1, with a tentative D call TRBD2 (6 bases). V lost 6 bases and J lost 5, with 14 bases in between. CDR1 LNHDA and CDR2 SQIVND come from the germline V gene (reference sequence). This CDR3 is built from 14 residues. The DNA of the CDR3 is TGTGCCAGTAGCCCCTCGGGGGAAAACAATGAGCAGTTCTTC. Its protein is CASSPSGENNEQFF.

This chain uses TRBV6-1 with TRBJ2-2, with D perhaps matching TRBD1 (6 bases). The CDR3 length is 16 residues. Trimming removed 4 bases from V and 3 bases from J, with 15 bases in between. Germline V lookup: CDR1 MNHNS, CDR2 SASEGT. CDR3 DNA sequence: TGTGCCAGCAGTGCCACGAGGGGGAGTTACACCGGGGAGCTGTTTTTT. Amino acids: CASSATRGSYTGELFF.

This chain connects TRBV7-6 to TRBJ1-1, with D unresolved. The germline CDR1 and CDR2 sequences are SGHVS and FNYEAQ. This CDR3 contains 13 residues. Trimming took off 5 bases at V and 4 bases at J, with 11 bases between the two ends. The chain's CDR3 is CASSLEVGTEAFF. The CDR3 region has the DNA TGTGCCAGCAGCCTCGAGGTGGGCACTGAAGCTTTCTTT.

The V gene is TRBV7-9, the J gene TRBJ2-1; D gene uncertain. Germline-derived CDR1 and CDR2 are SEHNR and FQNEAQ (reference sequence). The CDR3 is made up of 12 amino acids. V dropped 1 base and J dropped 4 bases, with 2 bases sitting between them. CDR3 protein: CASSLGYNEQFF. The DNA for the CDR3 is TGTGCCAGCAGCTTAGGATACAATGAGCAGTTCTTC.

This chain connects TRBV4-1 to TRBJ1-2, with D unclear. From germline, CDR1 is MGHRA and CDR2 YSYEKL. Trimming removed 0 bases from V and 4 bases from J, with 9 bases in between. CDR3 length: 14 residues. The CDR3 loop reads CASSQDLGLYGYTF. DNA of the CDR3: TGCGCCAGCAGCCAAGATTTAGGTCTCTATGGCTACACCTTC.

The rearrangement uses TRBV30 and TRBJ1-5; D may be TRBD1 (6 bases). This CDR3 spans 13 amino acids. V lost 7 bases and J 5 bases, leaving 15 bases between the germline ends. CDR1 is GTSNPN and CDR2 is SVGIG in the germline V gene (reference sequence). The CDR3 spells CAYDDRSDQPQHF. Here the CDR3 DNA reads TGTGCCTACGACGACAGGTCCGATCAGCCCCAGCATTTT.

The sample holds one count of this clone. J is TRBJ1-1 and V is TRBV19; D not certain. V shed 1 base and J shed 2 bases, with 11 bases lying between them. CDR3 length: 15 residues. Germline loops: CDR1 LNHDA, CDR2 SQIVND (reference sequence). The CDR3 nucleotides are TGTGCCAGTAGTATAGGGGGAGGGCGAAACACTGAAGCTTTCTTT. Its translation: CASSIGGGRNTEAFF.

The rearrangement uses TRBV6-1 and TRBJ1-1, with TRBD1 matching 7 bases. Germline CDR1 is MNHNS and CDR2 is SASEGT. Unmatched junction bases numbered 0, after V lost 6 bases and J lost 8 bases. The CDR3 length is 10 residues. CDR3 region: CASRDREAFF. The DNA of the CDR3 is TGTGCCAGCAGGGACAGGGAAGCTTTCTTT.

Worth noting for this clone: The same CDR3 arises from other DNA sequences in this sample as well. V is TRBV9 and J is TRBJ2-2, with unresolved D. V lost 0 bases to trimming and J lost 2 bases, with 2 bases between them. Germline CDR1 SGDLS, CDR2 YYNGEE. The CDR3 contains 13 residues. The CDR3 region has the DNA TGTGCCAGCAGCGTAGGTAACACCGGGGAGCTGTTTTTT. Amino acids: CASSVGNTGELFF.

For the CDR3, the DNA is TGCGCCAGCAGCCAGGGGCCCAACCAAGAGACCCAGTACTTC. It is translated as CASSQGPNQETQYF. The V gene is TRBV4-3, the J gene TRBJ2-5, with TRBD1 as a possible D gene (5 bases). The germline V gene encodes CDR1 LGHNA and CDR2 YSLEER. Trimming cost V 3 bases and J 0 bases, with 8 bases left between them. The CDR3 is 14 residues long.